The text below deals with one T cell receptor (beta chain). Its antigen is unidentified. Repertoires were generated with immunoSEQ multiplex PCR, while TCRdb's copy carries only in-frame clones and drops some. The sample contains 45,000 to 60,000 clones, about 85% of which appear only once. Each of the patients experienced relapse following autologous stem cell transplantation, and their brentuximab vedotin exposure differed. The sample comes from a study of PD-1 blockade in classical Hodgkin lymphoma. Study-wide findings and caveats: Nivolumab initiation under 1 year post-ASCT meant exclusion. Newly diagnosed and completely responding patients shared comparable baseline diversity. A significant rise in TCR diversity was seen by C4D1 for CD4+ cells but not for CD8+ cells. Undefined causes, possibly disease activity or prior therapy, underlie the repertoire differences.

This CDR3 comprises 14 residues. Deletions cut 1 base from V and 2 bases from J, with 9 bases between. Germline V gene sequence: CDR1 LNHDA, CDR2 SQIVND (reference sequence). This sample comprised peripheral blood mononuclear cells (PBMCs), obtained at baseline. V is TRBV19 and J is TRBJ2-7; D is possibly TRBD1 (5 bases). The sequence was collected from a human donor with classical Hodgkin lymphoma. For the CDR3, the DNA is TGTGCCAGTAGTATAGCGGCAGGGACCTACGAGCAGTACTTC. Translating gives CASSIAAGTYEQYF.